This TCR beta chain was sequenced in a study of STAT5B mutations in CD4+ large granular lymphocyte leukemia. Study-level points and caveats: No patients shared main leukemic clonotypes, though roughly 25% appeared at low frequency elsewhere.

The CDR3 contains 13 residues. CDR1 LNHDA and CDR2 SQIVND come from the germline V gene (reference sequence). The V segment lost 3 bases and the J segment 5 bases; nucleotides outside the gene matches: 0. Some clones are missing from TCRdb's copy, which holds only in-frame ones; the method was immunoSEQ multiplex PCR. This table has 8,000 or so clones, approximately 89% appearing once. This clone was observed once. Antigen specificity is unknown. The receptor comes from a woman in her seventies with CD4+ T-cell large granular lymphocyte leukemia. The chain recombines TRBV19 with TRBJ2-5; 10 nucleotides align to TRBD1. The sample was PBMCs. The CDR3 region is CASSMGQGETQYF. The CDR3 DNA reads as TGTGCCAGTAGTATGGGACAGGGGGAGACCCAGTACTTC.